These T cell receptor beta chains were read from a single sample in a study of vaccination effects on CD4 cells after COVID-19. Libraries were prepared by immunoSEQ multiplex PCR; TCRdb keeps only in-frame clonotypes and omits some of them. The table lists 40,000 to 50,000 clones, around 72% of them singletons. Antigens of these TCRs are unknown. The sequencing used CD4+ T cells from PBMCs cultured with a peptide pool, collected before COVID-19 vaccination. Every receptor here comes from a human donor who had a prior SARS-CoV-2 infection. Both conserved end residues are part of each CDR3. The order of the fields is D gene, V gene, clone size, J gene, CDR3 DNA, CDR3 protein. The D gene is left open where the match is weak. Clone size is shown for a subset of rows, as once, few, many or a class of expanded clone.

-,TRBV6-4,-,TRBJ1-2,TGTGCCAGCAGTGTCTCCGGGACACACATGGGCGGTGGCTATGGCTACACCTTC,CASSVSGTHMGGGYGYTF
TRBD2,TRBV5-4,-,TRBJ2-7,TGTGCCAGCAGCCAGTTAGCGGGAGGGGGGTCCTACGAGCAGTACTTC,CASSQLAGGGSYEQYF
-,TRBV7-8,once,TRBJ1-4,TGTGCCAGCAGCTTAGGGTACAGTTTAAATGAAAAACTGTTTTTT,CASSLGYSLNEKLFF
TRBD1,TRBV7-2,few,TRBJ1-6,TGTGCCAGCAGCCCACACGGACAGGGGTTTTCACCCCTCCACTTT,CASSPHGQGFSPLHF
-,TRBV19,-,TRBJ1-3,TGTGCCAGTAGTATACGGGGTAACACCATATATTTT,CASSIRGNTIYF
-,TRBV28,few,TRBJ1-2,TGTGCCAGCAGCTTAACAGCCTCGGGGGGCTACACCTTC,CASSLTASGGYTF
TRBD1,TRBV2,-,TRBJ1-1,TGTGCCAGCAGGTTACAGGGGGCTTACACTGAAGCTTTCTTT,CASRLQGAYTEAFF
TRBD2,TRBV7-6,once,TRBJ2-1,TGTGCCAGCAGCCCCGATTTGTGGGAGGGAAATGAGCAGTTCTTC,CASSPDLWEGNEQFF
-,TRBV28,-,TRBJ2-7,TGTGGAACGGGTGTGACCTACGAGCAGTACTTC,CGTGVTYEQYF
-,TRBV19,few,TRBJ1-1,TGTGCCAGTACATACAGGGAGGACACTGAAGCTTTCTTT,CASTYREDTEAFF
-,TRBV11-2,-,TRBJ2-2,TGTGCCAGCAGCTTTTTGCGCTCCCTGAACACCGGGGAGCTGTTTTTT,CASSFLRSLNTGELFF
TRBD1,TRBV18,-,TRBJ1-2,TGTGCCAGCTCAGTGCAGGGGGATAGTGGCTACACCTTC,CASSVQGDSGYTF
-,TRBV7-8,-,TRBJ1-1,TGTGCCAGCAGCACGGGACTCTCGATGGTAGGCACTGAAGCTTTCTTT,CASSTGLSMVGTEAFF
TRBD1,TRBV5-6,-,TRBJ1-4,TGTGCCAGCAGCATGGACAGGGGGCTGTCAGGGAATGAAAAACTGTTTTTT,CASSMDRGLSGNEKLFF
TRBD1,TRBV5-1,-,TRBJ1-6,TGCGCCAGCAGCTTGCTTGGGACAGGCTATAATTCACCCCTCCACTTT,CASSLLGTGYNSPLHF
-,TRBV27,-,TRBJ2-7,TGTGCCAGCAGTTTAATGGAAGGGGGGGGGAAAGTGAAGCAGTACTTC,CASSLMEGGGKVKQYF
TRBD1,TRBV5-4,-,TRBJ1-2,TGTGCCAGCAGCATACCGGGACAGGGCTATGGCTACACCTTC,CASSIPGQGYGYTF
-,TRBV12-5,once,TRBJ2-1,TGTGCTAGTGGACAGCAGGGTTACGAGCAGTTCTTC,CASGQQGYEQFF
-,TRBV30,-,TRBJ2-3,TGTGCCTGGAGTGCCACTCAACCGGGTGTCGGAACGCAGTATTTT,CAWSATQPGVGTQYF
TRBD1,TRBV27,-,TRBJ1-2,TGTGCCAGCAGTTTAACAGGGGCTTCAAGTTTTAACTATGGCTACACCTTC,CASSLTGASSFNYGYTF
-,TRBV4-1,once,TRBJ1-6,TGCGCCAGCAGCCAAGTCCGCATCATTTCACCCCTCCACTTT,CASSQVRIISPLHF
-,TRBV27,once,TRBJ1-1,TGTGCCAGCAGTTTATTAAACAGGGTCGAGACTGAAGCTTTCTTT,CASSLLNRVETEAFF
-,TRBV30,-,TRBJ1-1,TGTGCCTGGAGTAAACGGGATGGGACTGAAGCTTTCTTT,CAWSKRDGTEAFF
TRBD1,TRBV6-2/TRBV6-3,-,TRBJ1-5,TGTGCCAGCAGCCGACAGGGGGCAGAGCAGCCCCAGCATTTT,CASSRQGAEQPQHF